A single TCR beta chain is shown here with its context. Antigen: not known. A much larger clone differs from this one at a single base, so this may be a read error. Here the CDR3 omits its conserved ending phenylalanine or tryptophan, so a read error is the likely source. The data are from a study of molecular identifiers for immune sequencing clone quantification. Germline assignment: CDR1 LGHDT and CDR2 YNNKEL (reference sequence). The CDR3 covers 16 residues. Trimming cost V 1 base and J 6 bases; bases outside gene matches: 11. Study results and limitations: It was shown that clones above 20 RNA copies held over 97% of effector molecules, but under 1% in naive cells.

TCRdb redid the calling of the PCR reads with MiXCR, one entry per CDR3 protein. This sample carries tens of thousands of distinct CDR3 sequences, roughly a fifth of them seen once, and the ten largest clones take under 1.4%. The V call is TRBV3-1, the J call TRBJ1-2; TRBD1 aligns across 7 bases. This receptor was obtained from a human donor in good health. Some libraries in this study had Jurkat cell RNA spiked in. Sequencing used naive CD8+ T cells from blood, with Jurkat cell RNA spiked in. Sample subset: FACS-sorted CD8+CD4-CCR7+CD45RA+ naive T cells. The chain's CDR3 is CASSQAGTAKENGYTL. The CDR3 region has the DNA TGTGCCAGCAGCCAAGCCGGGACAGCAAAAGAAAATGGCTACACCCTC.